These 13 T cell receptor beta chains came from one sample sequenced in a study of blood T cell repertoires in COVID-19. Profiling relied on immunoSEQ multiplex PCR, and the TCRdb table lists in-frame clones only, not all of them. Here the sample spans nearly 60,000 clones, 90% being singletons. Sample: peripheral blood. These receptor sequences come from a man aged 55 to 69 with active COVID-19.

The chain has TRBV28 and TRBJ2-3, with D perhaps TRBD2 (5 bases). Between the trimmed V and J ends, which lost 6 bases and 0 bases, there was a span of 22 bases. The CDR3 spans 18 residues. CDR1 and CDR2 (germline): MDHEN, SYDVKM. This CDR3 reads CASSTSGAKWTSTDTQYF. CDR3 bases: TGTGCCAGCAGCACCTCTGGCGCGAAGTGGACTAGCACAGATACGCAGTATTTT.

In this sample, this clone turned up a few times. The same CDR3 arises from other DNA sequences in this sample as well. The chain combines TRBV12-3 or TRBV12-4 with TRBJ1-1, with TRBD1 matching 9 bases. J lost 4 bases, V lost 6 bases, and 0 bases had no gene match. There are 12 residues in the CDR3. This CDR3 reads CASRTGGTEAFF. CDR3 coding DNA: TGTGCCAGCAGGACAGGGGGCACTGAAGCTTTCTTT.

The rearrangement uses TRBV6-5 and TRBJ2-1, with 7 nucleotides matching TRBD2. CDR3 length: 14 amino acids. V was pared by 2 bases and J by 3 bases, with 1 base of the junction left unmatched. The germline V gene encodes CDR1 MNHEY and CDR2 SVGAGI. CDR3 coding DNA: TGTGCCAGCAGTTACCGCGGGGGCTACAATGAGCAGTTCTTC. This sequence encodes CASSYRGGYNEQFF.

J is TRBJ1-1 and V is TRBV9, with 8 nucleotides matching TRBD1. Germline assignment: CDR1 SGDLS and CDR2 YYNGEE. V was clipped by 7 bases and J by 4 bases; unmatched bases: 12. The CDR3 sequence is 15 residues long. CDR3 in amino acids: CASALTPTGGTEAFF. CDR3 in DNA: TGTGCCAGCGCCCTAACTCCCACAGGGGGCACTGAAGCTTTCTTT.

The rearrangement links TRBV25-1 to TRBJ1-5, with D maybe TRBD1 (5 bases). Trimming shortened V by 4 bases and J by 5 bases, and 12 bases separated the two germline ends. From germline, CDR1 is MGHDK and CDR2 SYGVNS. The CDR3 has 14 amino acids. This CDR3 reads CASSAPGLDQPQHF. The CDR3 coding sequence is TGTGCCAGCAGTGCTCCGGGACTAGATCAGCCCCAGCATTTT.

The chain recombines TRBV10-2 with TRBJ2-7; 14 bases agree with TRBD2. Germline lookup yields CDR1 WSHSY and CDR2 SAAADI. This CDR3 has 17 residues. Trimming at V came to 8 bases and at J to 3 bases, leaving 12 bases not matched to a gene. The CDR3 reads CASEGGGTSGSLYEQYF. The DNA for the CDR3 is TGCGCCAGCGAGGGGGGTGGGACTAGCGGGAGCCTCTACGAGCAGTACTTC.

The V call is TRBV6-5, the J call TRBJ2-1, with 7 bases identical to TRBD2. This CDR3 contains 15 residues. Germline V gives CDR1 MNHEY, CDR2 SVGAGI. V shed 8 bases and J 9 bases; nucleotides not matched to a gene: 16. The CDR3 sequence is CASHPGGSLRSEQFF. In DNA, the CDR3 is TGTGCCAGCCATCCGGGCGGGAGTCTCCGTAGTGAGCAGTTCTTC.

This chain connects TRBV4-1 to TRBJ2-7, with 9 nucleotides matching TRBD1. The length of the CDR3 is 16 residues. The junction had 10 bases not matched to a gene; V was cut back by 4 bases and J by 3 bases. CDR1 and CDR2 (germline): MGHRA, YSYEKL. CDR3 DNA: TGCGCCAGCAGCCGCAGCTTCGCGGACAGGGGCTACGAGCAGTACTTC. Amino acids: CASSRSFADRGYEQYF.

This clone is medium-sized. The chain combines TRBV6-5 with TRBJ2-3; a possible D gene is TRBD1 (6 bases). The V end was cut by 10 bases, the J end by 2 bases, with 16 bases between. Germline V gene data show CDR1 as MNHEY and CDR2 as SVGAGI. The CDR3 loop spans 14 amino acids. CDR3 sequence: CATAGTHNTDTQYF. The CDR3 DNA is TGTGCCACCGCCGGGACACATAACACAGATACGCAGTATTTT.

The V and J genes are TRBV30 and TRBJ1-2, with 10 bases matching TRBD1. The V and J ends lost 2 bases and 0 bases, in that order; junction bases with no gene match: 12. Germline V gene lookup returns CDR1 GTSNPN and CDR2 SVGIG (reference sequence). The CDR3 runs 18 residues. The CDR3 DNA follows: TGTGCCTGGAGTCGTATATGGGACAGGGGAAAAACTAACTATGGCTACACCTTC. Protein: CAWSRIWDRGKTNYGYTF. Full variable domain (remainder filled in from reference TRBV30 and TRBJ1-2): SQTIHQWPATLVQPVGSPLSLECTVEGTSNPNLYWYRQAAGRGLQLLFYSVGIGQISSEVPQNLSASRPQDRQFILSSKKLLLSDSGFYLCAWSRIWDRGKTNYGYTFGSGTRLTVV.

CDR3 DNA sequence: TGTGCCAGCAGGTCGGGGGCTAGCGGAGTGTACGAGCAGTACTTC. Encoded protein: CASRSGASGVYEQYF. The V gene is TRBV7-2, the J gene TRBJ2-7; tentatively, D is TRBD2 (7 bases). V gave up 6 bases and J gave up 4 bases, with 19 bases separating them. The length of the CDR3 is 15 residues. The germline V gene has CDR1 SGHTA and CDR2 FQGNSA. The whole variable domain, filled in from reference TRBV7-2 and TRBJ2-7, reads GAGVSQSPSNKVTEKGKDVELRCDPISGHTALYWYRQSLGQGLEFLIYFQGNSAPDKSGLPSDRFSAERTGGSVSTLTIQRTQQEDSAVYLCASRSGASGVYEQYFGPGTRLTVT.

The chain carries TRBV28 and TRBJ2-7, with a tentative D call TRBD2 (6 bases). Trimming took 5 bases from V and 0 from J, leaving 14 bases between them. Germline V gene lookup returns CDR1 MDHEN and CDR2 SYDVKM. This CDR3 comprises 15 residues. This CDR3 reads CASSLSWRDSYEQYF. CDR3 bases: TGTGCCAGCAGTCTCTCATGGCGGGACTCCTACGAGCAGTACTTC.

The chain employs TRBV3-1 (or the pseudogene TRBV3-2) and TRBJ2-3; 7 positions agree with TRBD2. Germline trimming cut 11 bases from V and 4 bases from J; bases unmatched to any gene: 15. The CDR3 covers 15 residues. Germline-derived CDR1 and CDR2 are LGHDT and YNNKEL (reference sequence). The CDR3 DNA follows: TGTGCCGCGTCCCCGGGAGGTCCGAGGTCAGATACGCAGTATTTT. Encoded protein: CAASPGGPRSDTQYF.